These T cell receptor beta chains were read from a single sample in a study of blood T cells in healthy people across ages. TCRdb called the 5' RACE reads again in MiXCR, with one record for every CDR3 protein. The table lists 1.5 million to 2 million distinct CDR3 sequences, roughly 52% of them singletons. What was sequenced was blood. These receptors were collected from a woman in her forties in good health. The CDR3 runs from the conserved cysteine through the conserved F or W. D genes are given only for firm matches. Part of the rows lack a size; the others show once, few, many or a class for expanded clones.

cdr3_length: 13
j_call: TRBJ2-5
v_call: TRBV4-1
d_call: TRBD1
clone_size: .
cdr3_nt: TGCGCCAGCAAGGGACAGCCTCAAGAGACCCAGTACTTC
cdr3_aa: CASKGQPQETQYF

cdr3_length: 15
j_call: TRBJ2-5
v_call: TRBV11-1
d_call: .
clone_size: .
cdr3_nt: TGTGCCAGCAGCCTCCCCGGCAGGGCCAGAGAGACCCAGTACTTC
cdr3_aa: CASSLPGRARETQYF

cdr3_length: 18
j_call: TRBJ2-1
v_call: TRBV13
d_call: .
clone_size: .
cdr3_nt: TGTGCCAGCAGCATGGGCCTAGGGTGTATAACAGAATACAATGAGCAGTTCTTC
cdr3_aa: CASSMGLGCITEYNEQFF

cdr3_length: 15
j_call: TRBJ2-7
v_call: TRBV6-2/TRBV6-3
d_call: .
clone_size: .
cdr3_nt: TGTGCCAGCAGACCCGTCGGTAGCGGTTCCTACGAGCAGTACTTC
cdr3_aa: CASRPVGSGSYEQYF

cdr3_length: 15
j_call: TRBJ1-4
v_call: TRBV4-1
d_call: TRBD1
clone_size: .
cdr3_nt: TGCGCCAGCAACAGGGGGCCCTCGACTAATGAAAAACTGTTTTTT
cdr3_aa: CASNRGPSTNEKLFF

cdr3_length: 12
j_call: TRBJ2-1
v_call: TRBV20-1
d_call: .
clone_size: .
cdr3_nt: TGCAGTGCTAGCTACGCTTTGGGGGAGCAGTTCTTC
cdr3_aa: CSASYALGEQFF

cdr3_length: 11
j_call: TRBJ1-2
v_call: TRBV6-1
d_call: TRBD1
clone_size: .
cdr3_nt: TGTGCCACCGGGACAGGGTATGGCTACACCTTC
cdr3_aa: CATGTGYGYTF

cdr3_length: 18
j_call: TRBJ2-1
v_call: TRBV6-2/TRBV6-3
d_call: TRBD2
clone_size: .
cdr3_nt: TGTGCCAGCAGCCAACGGTCCCGTACTAGCGGTTCTGGCAATGAGCAGTTCTTC
cdr3_aa: CASSQRSRTSGSGNEQFF

cdr3_length: 16
j_call: TRBJ2-1
v_call: TRBV7-8
d_call: TRBD1
clone_size: .
cdr3_nt: TGTGCCAGCAGCCCAAACAGGGACAGGAAAAACAATGAGCAGTTCTTC
cdr3_aa: CASSPNRDRKNNEQFF

cdr3_length: 14
j_call: TRBJ2-5
v_call: TRBV5-1
d_call: .
clone_size: .
cdr3_nt: TGCGCCAGCAGAAACCTCGGGAGCCGAGAGACCCAGTACTTC
cdr3_aa: CASRNLGSRETQYF

cdr3_length: 18
j_call: TRBJ2-7
v_call: TRBV12-3/TRBV12-4
d_call: .
clone_size: .
cdr3_nt: TGTGCCAGCAGTTTAAAAATTACCGCTGGCCACCTTTTAGGTGAGCAGTACTTC
cdr3_aa: CASSLKITAGHLLGEQYF

cdr3_length: 16
j_call: TRBJ2-5
v_call: TRBV10-2
d_call: TRBD2
clone_size: .
cdr3_nt: TGCGCCAGCAGCACCGGGACTAGCGGACTCCTGGGGACCCAGTACTTC
cdr3_aa: CASSTGTSGLLGTQYF

cdr3_length: 12
j_call: TRBJ2-7
v_call: TRBV6-1
d_call: .
clone_size: .
cdr3_nt: TGTGCCAGCAGTGAAGAGTGGGGCGAGCAGTACTTC
cdr3_aa: CASSEEWGEQYF

cdr3_length: 13
j_call: TRBJ1-4
v_call: TRBV29-1
d_call: TRBD1
clone_size: .
cdr3_nt: TGCAGCGTTGAACGGGACAGGGGTGAAAAACTGTTTTTT
cdr3_aa: CSVERDRGEKLFF

cdr3_length: 14
j_call: TRBJ2-1
v_call: TRBV5-1
d_call: TRBD2
clone_size: few
cdr3_nt: TGCGCCAGCAGCCCCCAGGGAGGGGCCAATGAGCAGTTCTTC
cdr3_aa: CASSPQGGANEQFF

cdr3_length: 13
j_call: TRBJ2-1
v_call: TRBV12-3/TRBV12-4
d_call: TRBD2
clone_size: few
cdr3_nt: TGTGCCAGCACCCCTACGGCGGGGGAAGAGCAGTTCTTC
cdr3_aa: CASTPTAGEEQFF

cdr3_length: 17
j_call: TRBJ2-5
v_call: TRBV28
d_call: TRBD1
clone_size: .
cdr3_nt: TGTGCCAGCAGCCTGTGGGACAGCCGTCAGGGGCAAGAGACCCAGTACTTC
cdr3_aa: CASSLWDSRQGQETQYF

cdr3_length: 15
j_call: TRBJ2-5
v_call: TRBV6-2/TRBV6-3
d_call: TRBD1
clone_size: .
cdr3_nt: TGTGTCAGCAGTCTCACCGGGACAGGGGGCAATGAGCAGTACTTC
cdr3_aa: CVSSLTGTGGNEQYF

cdr3_length: 17
j_call: TRBJ2-6
v_call: TRBV7-2
d_call: .
clone_size: .
cdr3_nt: TGTGCCAGCAGCTCGCCGGTGGGTCTCTCTGGGGCCAACGTCCTGACTTTC
cdr3_aa: CASSSPVGLSGANVLTF

cdr3_length: 15
j_call: TRBJ2-1
v_call: TRBV20-1
d_call: .
clone_size: .
cdr3_nt: TGCAGTGCTATCCCCCTTACTAGCACCCACAATGAGCAGTTCTTC
cdr3_aa: CSAIPLTSTHNEQFF

cdr3_length: 15
j_call: TRBJ1-4
v_call: TRBV20-1
d_call: TRBD1
clone_size: .
cdr3_nt: TGCAGTGCTAGAGTTTATCGGACAGGGGATGAAAAACTGTTTTTT
cdr3_aa: CSARVYRTGDEKLFF

cdr3_length: 17
j_call: TRBJ2-1
v_call: TRBV4-1
d_call: TRBD2
clone_size: few
cdr3_nt: TGCGCCAGCAGCCAAGATTTAGCGGGGGGAATCTACAATGAGCAGTTCTTC
cdr3_aa: CASSQDLAGGIYNEQFF

cdr3_length: 15
j_call: TRBJ2-7
v_call: TRBV12-3/TRBV12-4
d_call: TRBD1
clone_size: few
cdr3_nt: TGTGCCAGCAGTTCTCCGGGACAGACCTACTACGAGCAGTACTTC
cdr3_aa: CASSSPGQTYYEQYF

cdr3_length: 14
j_call: TRBJ1-4
v_call: TRBV7-2
d_call: .
clone_size: .
cdr3_nt: TGTGCCAGCAGCCGGGGGGGAGGAAATGAAAAACTGTTTTTT
cdr3_aa: CASSRGGGNEKLFF

cdr3_length: 15
j_call: TRBJ2-7
v_call: TRBV7-9
d_call: TRBD2
clone_size: .
cdr3_nt: TGTGCCAGCAGGCCAGGGACTAGCGGACTGCGCGAGCAGTACTTC
cdr3_aa: CASRPGTSGLREQYF

cdr3_length: 13
j_call: TRBJ2-1
v_call: TRBV6-5
d_call: .
clone_size: .
cdr3_nt: TGTGCCAGCAGTGACTCCCCCATCAATGAGCAGTTCTTC
cdr3_aa: CASSDSPINEQFF